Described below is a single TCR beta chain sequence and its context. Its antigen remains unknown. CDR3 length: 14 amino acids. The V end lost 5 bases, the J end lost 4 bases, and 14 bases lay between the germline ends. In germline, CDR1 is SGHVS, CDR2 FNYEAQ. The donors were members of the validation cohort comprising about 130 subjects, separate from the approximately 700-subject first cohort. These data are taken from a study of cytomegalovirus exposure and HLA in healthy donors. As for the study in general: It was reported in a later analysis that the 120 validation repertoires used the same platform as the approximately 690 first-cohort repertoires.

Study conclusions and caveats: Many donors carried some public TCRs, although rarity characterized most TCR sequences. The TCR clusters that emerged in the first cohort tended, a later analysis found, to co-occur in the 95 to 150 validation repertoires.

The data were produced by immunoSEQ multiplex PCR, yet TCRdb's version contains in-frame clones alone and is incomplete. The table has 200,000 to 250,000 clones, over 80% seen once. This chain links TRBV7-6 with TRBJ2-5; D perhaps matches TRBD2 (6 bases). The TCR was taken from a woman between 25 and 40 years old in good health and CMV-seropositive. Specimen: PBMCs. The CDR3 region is CASSRDGSGETQYF. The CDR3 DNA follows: TGTGCCAGCAGCCGGGACGGGAGCGGAGAGACCCAGTACTTC.